This record looks at one T cell receptor beta chain sequence and its context. Antigen unknown. The CDR3 end lies 3 residues beyond the end of the read and is filled in from the germline J gene. The sample belongs to a study of T cells in women clearing cervical HPV infection. Study findings and constraints: A classifier using richness and V gene abundances reached an AUC of roughly 0.8. Richness differences could reflect unmeasured T-cell content per sample.

Sequenced by immunoSEQ multiplex PCR; TCRdb stores in-frame clones only, minus some. This sample's table has 25,000 to 30,000 clones. Germline V lookup: CDR1 GTSNPN, CDR2 SVGIG (reference sequence). The CDR3 is made up of 15 amino acids. The chain recombines TRBV30 with TRBJ2-4, with 9 bases lining up with TRBD1. This TCR derives from a woman between 18 and 75 years old with a cervical HPV16 infection that either progressed to CIN3+ or cleared (not recorded which). The sequencing input was blood buffy coat. Incomplete CDR3 DNA: TGTGCCTGCAAAGGAAACCTCGGGACAGGGTATAGT. It specifies CACKGNLGTGYS. The complete CDR3 protein is CACKGNLGTGYSQYF. Full variable domain (outside the CDR3, taken from reference TRBV30 and TRBJ2-4): SQTIHQWPATLVQPVGSPLSLECTVEGTSNPNLYWYRQAAGRGLQLLFYSVGIGQISSEVPQNLSASRPQDRQFILSSKKLLLSDSGFYLCACKGNLGTGYSQYFGAGTRLSVL.